This T cell receptor beta chain came from a study of yellow fever vaccine responses in identical twins. Study-wide results and caveats: Twin vaccine T cell responses reportedly seemed partly convergent, partly personalized.

TCRdb analysed the RT-PCR reads with MiXCR anew, one entry per CDR3 protein. The sample consists of about 16,000 distinct CDR3 sequences, approximately 78% of them appearing once. With respect to this clonotype: Its specificity is not known.

This receptor was identified in a woman aged 18-35 years who received the yellow fever vaccine. The sequencing used T cells from blood (PBMCs), unsorted or a sorted subset (not recorded which), collected before or after yellow fever vaccination (not recorded which).

CDR3 sequence (DNA): TGTGCCAGCAGCTTAGGTTCCGGGAAGACCCAGTACTTC. It encodes CASSLGSGKTQYF. This rearrangement joins TRBV7-3 to TRBJ2-5; maybe TRBD2 (5 bases). V was shortened by 2 bases and J by 6 bases, with 10 bases between the two germline ends. The CDR3 length is 13 residues. Germline values: CDR1 SGHTA, CDR2 FQGTGA.